Presented here are 27 T cell receptor beta chains from one specimen sequenced in a study of CD4+ T cells in melanoma. Produced via immunoSEQ multiplex PCR; TCRdb's table is partial and in-frame only. This sample has roughly 120,000 clones, with 92% found just once. Material: peripheral blood. Receptor source: a human donor with melanoma.

In this sample, this clone turned up a few times. The chain links TRBV4-1 to TRBJ1-6; D gene unclear. Between the trimmed V and J ends, which lost 2 bases and 6 bases, there was a span of 8 bases. In germline, CDR1 is MGHRA, CDR2 YSYEKL. The CDR3 runs 14 residues. The CDR3 DNA sequence: TGCGCCAGCAGCCAACCGGACCGTAATTCACCCCTCCACTTT. It is translated as CASSQPDRNSPLHF.

The CDR3 loop reads CASSFGLSANTGELFF. The CDR3 DNA reads as TGTGCCAGCAGCTTCGGACTATCCGCGAACACCGGGGAGCTGTTTTTT. The chain links TRBV5-4 to TRBJ2-2; TRBD2 is a possible D gene (6 bases). Deletions cut 2 bases from V and 0 bases from J, with 11 bases between. This CDR3 has 16 residues. CDR1 is SGHNT, CDR2 YYREEE, per germline (reference sequence).

The genes are TRBV28 and TRBJ2-7; 9 bases line up with TRBD1. V lost 7 bases, J lost 1 base, and 5 bases stayed unmatched. The CDR3 covers 14 residues. Germline CDR1 and CDR2: MDHEN and SYDVKM. CDR3 sequence: CASTGQGKSYEQYF. The CDR3 region has the DNA TGTGCCAGCACGGGACAGGGAAAATCCTACGAGCAGTACTTC.

The chain has TRBV6-5 and TRBJ1-2; no definite D call. The CDR3 covers 14 residues. CDR1 MNHEY and CDR2 SVGAGI come from the germline V gene. Trimming shortened V by 2 bases and J by 5 bases, and 12 bases separated the two germline ends. In nucleotides, the CDR3 is TGTGCCAGCAGTTACCGAGCGGGGATTTATGGCTACACCTTC. It codes for CASSYRAGIYGYTF.

The V gene is TRBV28, the J gene TRBJ1-1; D might be TRBD1 (5 bases). The V end was cut by 3 bases, the J end by 1 base, with 9 bases between. Germline-derived CDR1 and CDR2 are MDHEN and SYDVKM. This CDR3 has 14 amino acids. The CDR3 sequence is CASSLWGTNTEAFF. The CDR3 nucleotides read TGTGCCAGCAGTTTGTGGGGGACGAACACTGAAGCTTTCTTT.

The chain uses TRBV7-3 and TRBJ2-2, with D unclear. CDR1 is SGHTA and CDR2 is FQGTGA in the germline V gene. This CDR3 spans 13 amino acids. V lost 5 bases to trimming and J lost 1 base, with 5 bases between them. CDR3 nucleotide sequence: TGTGCCAGCAGCGGTCAGAACACCGGGGAGCTGTTTTTT. Translation: CASSGQNTGELFF.

The chain recombines TRBV10-3 with TRBJ2-5, with D possibly matching TRBD2 (6 bases). The CDR3 contains 14 residues. The V and J ends lost 4 bases and 4 bases respectively, with 13 bases between them. Germline loops: CDR1 ENHRY, CDR2 SYGVKD. The CDR3 DNA reads TGTGCCATCAGTGTTGGGGGGACGGGAGAGACCCAGTACTTC. It codes for CAISVGGTGETQYF.

This clone was observed a single time. The chain is built from TRBV5-1 and TRBJ2-6; D is perhaps TRBD2 (5 bases). With 1 base removed from V and 1 base from J, the gap between germline ends came to 15 bases. Germline V gene data show CDR1 as SGHRS and CDR2 as YFSETQ. This CDR3 has 18 amino acids. CDR3 amino acids: CASSLWQRDISGANVLTF. As DNA, the CDR3 is TGCGCCAGCAGCTTGTGGCAGAGGGATATATCTGGGGCCAACGTCCTGACTTTC.

The rearrangement joins TRBV4-3 to TRBJ1-5; no reliable D call. The CDR3 covers 16 residues. V dropped 1 base and J dropped 1 base, with 11 bases sitting between them. CDR1 is LGHNA and CDR2 is YSLEER in the germline V gene. The CDR3: CASSQVAGVSNQPQHF. The CDR3 DNA sequence: TGCGCCAGCAGCCAAGTTGCAGGAGTGAGCAATCAGCCCCAGCATTTT.

This clone was observed a single time. The rearrangement links TRBV9 to TRBJ2-3, with D uncertain. The CDR3 contains 15 residues. Trimming pared 0 bases from V and 2 bases from J, leaving 10 bases between. In germline, CDR1 is SGDLS, CDR2 YYNGEE. In nucleotides, the CDR3 is TGTGCCAGCAGCGTAGGTGGCCCGCCCACAGATACGCAGTATTTT. Translated, it gives CASSVGGPPTDTQYF.

This chain connects TRBV25-1 to TRBJ2-7, with D hard to call. The CDR3 consists of 11 residues. CDR1 and CDR2 (germline): MGHDK, SYGVNS. Trimming took off 9 bases at V and 5 bases at J, with 11 bases between the two ends. CDR3 sequence: CASKRPDEQYF. DNA of the CDR3: TGTGCCAGTAAACGTCCCGACGAGCAGTACTTC.

The chain is built from TRBV27 and TRBJ2-7, with TRBD1 as a possible D gene (6 bases). CDR1 is MNHEY and CDR2 is SMNVEV in the germline V gene (reference sequence). The CDR3 sequence is 16 residues long. V was cut by 8 bases and J by 0 bases, with 20 bases left in between. CDR3 residues: CASRRKGHTFSYEQYF. DNA of the CDR3: TGTGCCAGCCGGAGGAAGGGACATACCTTCTCCTACGAGCAGTACTTC.

The chain links TRBV16 to TRBJ2-5; 13 bases align to TRBD2. V shed 4 bases and J 5 bases; nucleotides not matched to a gene: 4. Germline CDR1 is KGHSY and CDR2 is FQNENV. The CDR3 length is 15 residues. The CDR3 coding sequence is TGTGCCAGCAGCCCCGTGACTAGCGGGAGGGAGACCCAGTACTTC. It is translated as CASSPVTSGRETQYF.

The chain carries TRBV7-6 and TRBJ2-1; 10 bases align to TRBD2. Per germline, CDR1 SGHVS and CDR2 FNYEAQ. Trimming at V came to 5 bases and at J to 10 bases, leaving 11 bases not matched to a gene. This CDR3 contains 15 residues. CDR3 coding DNA: TGTGCCAGCAGCCCCAGTCCTAGCGGGAGTCAGGAGCAGTTCTTC. As protein: CASSPSPSGSQEQFF.

This chain links TRBV19 with TRBJ1-1; possible D gene TRBD1, 5 bases. V gave up 7 bases and J gave up 0 bases, with 9 bases separating them. CDR3 size: 13 residues. Germline loops: CDR1 LNHDA, CDR2 SQIVND (reference sequence). CDR3 coding DNA: TGTGCCAGTAAGGACAACATGAACACTGAAGCTTTCTTT. Translation: CASKDNMNTEAFF.

This chain links TRBV10-3 with TRBJ2-1, with 12 bases matching TRBD2. Per the germline V gene, CDR1 is ENHRY and CDR2 is SYGVKD. The CDR3 has 16 amino acids. The trim removed 4 bases at V and 6 bases at J, leaving 7 bases unmatched. The CDR3 sequence is CAISASGTSGPNEQFF. For the CDR3, the DNA is TGTGCCATCAGTGCGTCGGGGACTAGCGGGCCCAATGAGCAGTTCTTC.

DNA for the CDR3: TGCAGCGTTGACACTGGTAACTCTGGAAACACCATATATTTT. Translation gives CSVDTGNSGNTIYF. V and J are TRBV29-1 and TRBJ1-3; D unclear. The CDR3 is 14 residues long. From germline, CDR1 is SQVTM and CDR2 ANQGSEA. V was cut by 3 bases and J by 0 bases, with 9 bases left in between. Using reference TRBV29-1 and TRBJ1-3 for the parts outside the CDR3, the full variable domain is SAVISQKPSRDICQRGTSLTIQCQVDSQVTMMFWYRQQPGQSLTLIATANQGSEATYESGFVIDKFPISRPNLTFSTLTVSNMSPEDSSIYLCSVDTGNSGNTIYFGEGSWLTVV.

The chain couples TRBV9 to TRBJ2-1; D is unresolved. V was pared by 0 bases and J by 6 bases, with 13 bases between. This CDR3 contains 15 residues. The germline gives CDR1 SGDLS, CDR2 YYNGEE. The CDR3 DNA reads TGTGCCAGCAGCGTAGATAGCCGGAACAGCAATGAGCAGTTCTTC. Protein: CASSVDSRNSNEQFF.

The chain has TRBV7-6 and TRBJ2-7; no clear D. Trimming took off 0 bases at V and 1 base at J, with 4 bases between the two ends. The CDR3 runs to 13 residues. Germline V gives CDR1 SGHVS, CDR2 FNYEAQ. CDR3 in amino acids: CASSLAGSYEQYF. The CDR3 coding sequence is TGTGCCAGCAGCTTAGCGGGGTCCTACGAGCAGTACTTC.

The rearrangement links TRBV7-2 to TRBJ1-2, with no clear D. Deletions cut 3 bases from V and 8 bases from J, with 13 bases between. This CDR3 region has 13 residues. Germline V lookup: CDR1 SGHTA, CDR2 FQGNSA. DNA for the CDR3: TGTGCCAGCAGCTTTGGTGGTATCGGCGGCTACACCTTC. It specifies CASSFGGIGGYTF. The variable domain in full, completed from reference TRBV7-2 and TRBJ1-2, reads GAGVSQSPSNKVTEKGKDVELRCDPISGHTALYWYRQSLGQGLEFLIYFQGNSAPDKSGLPSDRFSAERTGGSVSTLTIQRTQQEDSAVYLCASSFGGIGGYTFGSGTRLTVV.

CDR3 loop: CASSLLLGSDQPQHF. The CDR3 nucleotides read TGTGCCAGCAGCTTATTACTAGGCAGCGATCAGCCCCAGCATTTT. V gene TRBV7-9 combines with J gene TRBJ1-5; D gene unclear. V dropped 2 bases and J dropped 5 bases, with 13 bases sitting between them. CDR3 size: 15 residues. Germline values: CDR1 SEHNR, CDR2 FQNEAQ (reference sequence).

The CDR3 spells CASSLEYRNTEAFF. The CDR3 region has the DNA TGTGCCAGCAGCTTGGAGTACAGGAACACTGAAGCTTTCTTT. The chain uses TRBV5-5 and TRBJ1-1; the D is unclear. Germline lookup yields CDR1 SGHKS and CDR2 YYEKEE (reference sequence). The CDR3 has 14 amino acids. V was clipped by 0 bases and J by 1 base, with 7 bases between them.

This chain joins TRBV28 and TRBJ1-2, with D maybe TRBD1 (5 bases). V was shortened by 6 bases and J by 2 bases, with 16 bases between the two germline ends. This CDR3 region has 15 residues. Germline V CDR1 and CDR2: MDHEN, SYDVKM. CDR3 residues: CASSPTGQYNYGYTF. The CDR3 DNA is TGTGCCAGCAGCCCCACGGGGCAATACAACTATGGCTACACCTTC.

The chain employs TRBV6-5 and TRBJ1-4; D is perhaps TRBD1 (5 bases). The CDR3 runs to 15 residues. Trimming cost V 2 bases and J 8 bases, with 15 bases left between them. Per germline, CDR1 MNHEY and CDR2 SVGAGI. The CDR3 sequence is CASSYERGRGEKLFF. The CDR3 DNA reads TGTGCCAGCAGTTACGAGAGGGGTCGGGGGGAAAAACTGTTTTTT.

Written as DNA, the CDR3 is TGCGCCAGCAGCTTGGGACTTAGCACAGATACGCAGTATTTT. Translated, it gives CASSLGLSTDTQYF. This chain uses TRBV5-1 with TRBJ2-3; D call uncertain. Germline loops: CDR1 SGHRS, CDR2 YFSETQ. V lost 0 bases and J 0 bases, leaving 5 bases between the germline ends. This CDR3 contains 14 residues.

This chain joins TRBV5-4 and TRBJ2-5, with 7 positions matching TRBD1. J gave up 4 bases and V 6 bases, and 6 bases lay outside the gene matches. CDR1 and CDR2 (germline): SGHNT, YYREEE (reference sequence). The CDR3 runs 13 residues. The CDR3 nucleotides read TGTGCCAGCACCACGGACAGGATAGAGACCCAGTACTTC. Its protein is CASTTDRIETQYF.

Written as DNA, the CDR3 is TGTGCCAGCAGCTTTGGTCCATCTGACTCCTACGAGCAGTACTTC. As protein: CASSFGPSDSYEQYF. The chain joins TRBV7-9 to TRBJ2-7; no definite D call. The V gene's germline CDR1 is SEHNR and CDR2 FQNEAQ (reference sequence). The V end was cut by 3 bases, the J end by 0 bases, with 12 bases between. This CDR3 spans 15 amino acids.